Listed below are T cell receptor beta chains from one sample, sequenced in a study of T cell responses to AZD1222 COVID-19 vaccine. Profiled with immunoSEQ multiplex PCR; TCRdb holds only in-frame clones, not every one. The profile shows 40,000 to 55,000 clones, about 92% of them singletons. The input for sequencing was peripheral blood, taken 28 days after the second AZD1222 dose. Every receptor here comes from an adult who received the AZD1222 COVID-19 vaccine. Both conserved end residues are part of each CDR3. A D gene is named only where the DNA matches it firmly. The size entry is marked missing in some rows and otherwise reads once, few, many or a size class.

CDR3	DNA	size	D	V	J
CASRADRGPTGELFF	TGTGCCAGCAGAGCGGACAGGGGGCCCACCGGGGAGCTGTTTTTT	NA	TRBD1	TRBV2	TRBJ2-2
CASSSYRDRGRDGYTF	TGTGCCAGCAGCTCATACCGGGACAGGGGCAGGGATGGCTACACCTTC	NA	TRBD1	TRBV5-8	TRBJ1-2
CASSPGISNQPQHF	TGTGCCAGCTCACCGGGGATTAGCAATCAGCCCCAGCATTTT	NA	NA	TRBV18	TRBJ1-5
CASSMGPGGLNTEAFF	TGTGCCAGCAGCATGGGTCCCGGGGGATTGAACACTGAAGCTTTCTTT	NA	NA	TRBV5-6	TRBJ1-1
CASSLAHGRLGYEQYF	TGTGCCAGCAGCTTAGCGCATGGGCGCCTAGGCTACGAGCAGTACTTC	NA	NA	TRBV7-2	TRBJ2-7
CASSPDRGSNQPQHF	TGTGCCAGCAGCCCCGACAGAGGTAGCAATCAGCCCCAGCATTTT	NA	NA	TRBV7-9	TRBJ1-5
CASSSGGTGPSIYGYTF	TGTGCCAGCAGCTCCGGCGGGACAGGGCCCTCTATCTATGGCTACACCTTC	NA	TRBD1	TRBV7-2	TRBJ1-2
CASSVVGSGADTQYF	TGTGCCAGCAGCGTAGTTGGTAGCGGGGCAGATACGCAGTATTTT	NA	TRBD2	TRBV9	TRBJ2-3
CASRRTGSHGYTF	TGTGCCAGCAGGCGGACAGGGAGTCATGGCTACACCTTC	NA	TRBD1	TRBV6-5	TRBJ1-2
CASSWGRGTEAFF	TGTGCCAGCAGCTGGGGGCGGGGGACTGAAGCTTTCTTT	NA	NA	TRBV3-1/TRBV3-2	TRBJ1-1
CASSEPPGVSGEKLFF	TGTGCCAGCAGTGAACCCCCCGGGGTATCAGGGGAAAAACTGTTTTTT	NA	NA	TRBV6-1	TRBJ1-4
CASSYEGLAGFNDEQFF	TGTGCCAGCAGTTACGAGGGGCTAGCGGGGTTTAACGATGAGCAGTTCTTC	NA	TRBD2	TRBV6-8	TRBJ2-1
CASSTTGGGRNQPQHF	TGTGCCAGTAGTACGACAGGGGGCGGGCGCAATCAGCCCCAGCATTTT	NA	TRBD1	TRBV19	TRBJ1-5
CASSISGPTAYEQYF	TGTGCCAGCAGCATTAGCGGGCCAACCGCCTACGAGCAGTACTTC	few	TRBD2	TRBV3-1/TRBV3-2	TRBJ2-7
CASSQDSTNEKLFF	TGTGCCAGCAGCCAAGATTCAACTAATGAAAAACTGTTTTTT	NA	NA	TRBV4-2	TRBJ1-4
CSVEPGGSYGYTF	TGCAGCGTTGAACCAGGGGGATCCTATGGCTACACCTTC	NA	TRBD1	TRBV29-1	TRBJ1-2
CASSETLDTIYF	TGTGCCAGCAGTGAAACTTTGGACACCATATATTTT	NA	NA	TRBV6-1	TRBJ1-3
CASSFWTGTYGNTIYF	TGTGCCAGCAGCTTCTGGACAGGGACTTACGGAAACACCATATATTTT	NA	TRBD1	TRBV7-2	TRBJ1-3
CASMSGLEARAFF	TGTGCCAGCATGAGCGGATTGGAGGCGAGAGCTTTCTTT	NA	NA	TRBV6-5	TRBJ1-1
CASSLSNYGYTF	TGTGCCAGCAGCCTTTCTAACTATGGCTACACCTTC	NA	NA	TRBV4-2	TRBJ1-2
CASSQGAGCSYEQYF	TGTGCCAGCAGCCAGGGGGCGGGTTGCTCCTACGAGCAGTACTTC	NA	NA	TRBV21-1	TRBJ2-7
CASSLGTGAGIHTEAFF	TGCGCCAGCAGCTTGGGGACAGGGGCGGGGATCCACACTGAAGCTTTCTTT	NA	TRBD1	TRBV5-1	TRBJ1-1
CASSQDLFYRAEQYF	TGTGCCAGCAGCCAAGACCTTTTTTACAGGGCCGAGCAGTACTTC	NA	NA	TRBV3-1/TRBV3-2	TRBJ2-7
CASKRGEANSPLHF	TGTGCCAGCAAAAGAGGGGAGGCTAATTCACCCCTCCACTTT	NA	NA	TRBV2	TRBJ1-6
CASSRPGSEGSTEAFF	TGTGCCAGCAGCCGACCAGGTTCGGAAGGGAGCACTGAAGCTTTCTTT	NA	NA	TRBV3-1/TRBV3-2	TRBJ1-1
CASSQPRQGSYEQYF	TGTGCCAGCAGCCAACCGAGACAGGGCTCCTACGAGCAGTACTTC	NA	TRBD1	TRBV3-1/TRBV3-2	TRBJ2-7
CASSPDRGYGYTF	TGTGCCAGCAGCCCTGACAGGGGCTATGGCTACACCTTC	few	TRBD1	TRBV6-2/TRBV6-3	TRBJ1-2
CASSLAGGSYNEQFF	TGTGCCAGCAGCCTTGCGGGGGGCTCCTACAATGAGCAGTTCTTC	NA	TRBD2	TRBV14	TRBJ2-1
CASSLLSGGDLNTGELFF	TGTGCCAGCAGTTTATTGTCCGGGGGGGACCTGAACACCGGGGAGCTGTTTTTT	NA	TRBD2	TRBV27	TRBJ2-2
CASRDGPSGNTIYF	TGTGCCAGCAGGGATGGCCCCTCTGGAAACACCATATATTTT	NA	NA	TRBV13	TRBJ1-3
CASSELKVNDTF	TGTGCCAGCAGTGAATTGAAGGTTAACGACACCTTC	NA	NA	TRBV6-1	TRBJ1-2
CASSQAGESQISYGYTF	TGTGCCAGCAGCCAAGCGGGGGAATCCCAAATTAGCTATGGCTACACCTTC	NA	NA	TRBV4-2	TRBJ1-2
CASSPGLGQDTQYF	TGCGCCAGCAGCCCGGGACTAGGTCAAGATACGCAGTATTTT	NA	TRBD2	TRBV5-1	TRBJ2-3
CASSLDTGWEQPQHF	TGTGCCAGCAGCTTGGACACAGGGTGGGAACAGCCCCAGCATTTT	NA	NA	TRBV7-8	TRBJ1-5
CASSLSQLGNQPQHF	TGTGCCAGCAGCCTTTCGCAGCTCGGTAATCAGCCCCAGCATTTT	NA	NA	TRBV5-8	TRBJ1-5
CAGRGVNEKLFF	TGTGCCGGACGGGGGGTTAATGAAAAACTGTTTTTT	NA	NA	TRBV30	TRBJ1-4
CASSSIDRPNYGYTF	TGTGCCAGCAGTTCAATAGACAGGCCTAACTATGGCTACACCTTC	NA	NA	TRBV6-2/TRBV6-3	TRBJ1-2
CASSQKVDYGYTF	TGTGCCAGCAGCCAAAAGGTGGACTATGGCTACACCTTC	NA	NA	TRBV7-9	TRBJ1-2
CASSITGEPLGEKLFF	TGTGCCAGTAGTATAACCGGGGAACCCCTCGGTGAAAAACTGTTTTTT	NA	NA	TRBV19	TRBJ1-4
CASSLASRAHNGYTF	TGTGCCAGCAGCTTAGCCTCCAGGGCTCACAATGGCTACACCTTC	NA	NA	TRBV11-2	TRBJ1-2
CASSQALGASYEQYF	TGTGCCAGCAGCCAAGCATTGGGGGCCAGCTACGAGCAGTACTTC	NA	NA	TRBV3-1/TRBV3-2	TRBJ2-7
CASSTGSSNQPQHF	TGCGCCAGCTCCACAGGCTCTAGCAATCAGCCCCAGCATTTT	NA	NA	TRBV5-1	TRBJ1-5
CASSMTNYGYTF	TGTGCCAGCAGTATGACTAACTATGGCTACACCTTC	once	NA	TRBV12-3/TRBV12-4	TRBJ1-2